The T cell receptor (beta chain) described here comes from a study of blood T cells in healthy people across ages. The study, taken as a whole, reports: The diversity estimates, figures obtained from one million T cells, were considered underestimates. Higher naive T cell percentage went strongly together with higher TCR beta diversity.

V lost 4 bases and J lost 1, with 18 bases in between. The germline CDR1 and CDR2 sequences are MNHEY and SVGAGI. This CDR3 region has 17 residues. PCR was performed a second time for roughly 7 to 12 cycles using a sample-barcoded 5' primer and a J-beta primer mix. The authors tagged each cDNA molecule using a template-switch adaptor with 12 random nucleotides. Every sample gave at least 2.5 million paired-end reads containing CDR3. In TCRdb, the 5' RACE reads were re-called with MiXCR into one record per CDR3 protein. The sample shows about 1 million distinct CDR3 sequences, less than 50% of them seen only once. This clonotype showed up just a few times. What it binds is unknown.

This TCR was recovered from a woman between 55 and 75 years old in good health. This sequence joins TRBV6-5 and TRBJ2-3; D is possibly TRBD2 (6 bases). Material: blood. The CDR3 DNA reads TGTGCCAGCAGTTCCCCCGGGGGTGGCACAGGCACAGATACGCAGTATTTT. This sequence encodes CASSSPGGGTGTDTQYF.